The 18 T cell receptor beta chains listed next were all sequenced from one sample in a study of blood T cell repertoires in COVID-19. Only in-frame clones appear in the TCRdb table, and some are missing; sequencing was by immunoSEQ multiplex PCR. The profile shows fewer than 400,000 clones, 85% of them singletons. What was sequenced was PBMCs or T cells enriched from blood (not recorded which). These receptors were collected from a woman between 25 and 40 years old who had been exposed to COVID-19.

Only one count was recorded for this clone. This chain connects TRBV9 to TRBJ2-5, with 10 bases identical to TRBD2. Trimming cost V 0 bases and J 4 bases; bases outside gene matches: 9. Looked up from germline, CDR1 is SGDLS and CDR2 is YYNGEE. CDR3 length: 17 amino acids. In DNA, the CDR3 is TGTGCCAGCAGCGTAGAGGGGCTAGCGGGAGTTAGAGAGACCCAGTACTTC. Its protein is CASSVEGLAGVRETQYF. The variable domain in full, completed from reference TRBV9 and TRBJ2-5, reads DSGVTQTPKHLITATGQRVTLRCSPRSGDLSVYWYQQSLDQGLQFLIQYYNGEERAKGNILERFSAQQFPDLHSELNLSSLELGDSALYFCASSVEGLAGVRETQYFGPGTRLLVL.

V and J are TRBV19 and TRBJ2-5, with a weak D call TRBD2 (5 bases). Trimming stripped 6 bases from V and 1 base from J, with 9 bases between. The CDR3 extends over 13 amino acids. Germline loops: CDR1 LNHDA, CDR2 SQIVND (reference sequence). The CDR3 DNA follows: TGTGCCAGTAGGAGAACTAGCCAAGAGACCCAGTACTTC. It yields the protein CASRRTSQETQYF. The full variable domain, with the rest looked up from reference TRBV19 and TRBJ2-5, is DGGITQSPKYLFRKEGQNVTLSCEQNLNHDAMYWYRQDPGQGLRLIYYSQIVNDFQKGDIAEGYSVSREKKESFPLTVTSAQKNPTAFYLCASRRTSQETQYFGPGTRLLVL.

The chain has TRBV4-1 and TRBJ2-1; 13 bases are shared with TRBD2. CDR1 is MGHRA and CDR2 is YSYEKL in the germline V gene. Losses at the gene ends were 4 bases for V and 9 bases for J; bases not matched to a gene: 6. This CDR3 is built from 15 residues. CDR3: CASSLRTSGSFEQFF. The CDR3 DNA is TGCGCCAGCAGCCTCAGGACTAGCGGGAGCTTTGAGCAGTTCTTC.

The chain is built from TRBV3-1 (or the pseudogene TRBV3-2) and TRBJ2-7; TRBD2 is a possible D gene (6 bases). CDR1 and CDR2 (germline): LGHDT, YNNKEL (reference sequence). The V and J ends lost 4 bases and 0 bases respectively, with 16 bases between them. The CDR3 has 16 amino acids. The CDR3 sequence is CASSPWGSGASYEQYF. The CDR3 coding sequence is TGTGCCAGCAGCCCCTGGGGTAGCGGAGCCTCCTACGAGCAGTACTTC.

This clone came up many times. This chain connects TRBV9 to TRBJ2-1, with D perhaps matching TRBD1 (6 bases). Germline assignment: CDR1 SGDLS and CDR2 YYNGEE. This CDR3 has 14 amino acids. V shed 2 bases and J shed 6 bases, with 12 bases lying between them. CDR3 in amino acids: CASSVFTGTNEQFF. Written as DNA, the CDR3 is TGTGCCAGCAGCGTTTTCACAGGGACCAATGAGCAGTTCTTC.

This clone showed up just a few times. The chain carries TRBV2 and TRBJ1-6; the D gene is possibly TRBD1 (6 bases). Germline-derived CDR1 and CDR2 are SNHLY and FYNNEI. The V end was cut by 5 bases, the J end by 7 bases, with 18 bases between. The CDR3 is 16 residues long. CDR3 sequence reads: CASSPRGQSSNSPLHF. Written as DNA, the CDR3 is TGTGCCAGCAGTCCGCGAGGACAGTCTTCCAATTCACCCCTCCACTTT.

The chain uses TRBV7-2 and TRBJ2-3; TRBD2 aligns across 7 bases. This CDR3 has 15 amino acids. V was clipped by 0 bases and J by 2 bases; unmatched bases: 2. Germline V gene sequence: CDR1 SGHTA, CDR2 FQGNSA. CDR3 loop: CASSLASGYTDTQYF. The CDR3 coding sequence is TGTGCCAGCAGCTTAGCTAGCGGGTACACAGATACGCAGTATTTT.

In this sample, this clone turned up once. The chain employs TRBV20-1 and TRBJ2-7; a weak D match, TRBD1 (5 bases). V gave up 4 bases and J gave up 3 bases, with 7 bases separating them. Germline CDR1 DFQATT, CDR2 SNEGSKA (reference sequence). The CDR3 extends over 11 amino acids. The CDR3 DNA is TGCAGTGCTACGACAGACTACGAGCAGTACTTC. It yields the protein CSATTDYEQYF.

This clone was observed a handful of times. As DNA, the CDR3 is TGTGCCAGCAGCCAAGTAAGCGGACTCACAGATACGCAGTATTTT. Amino acids: CASSQVSGLTDTQYF. The rearrangement uses TRBV3-1 (or the pseudogene TRBV3-2) and TRBJ2-3; the D gene is possibly TRBD2 (5 bases). Between the trimmed V and J ends, which lost 1 base and 2 bases, there was a span of 10 bases. The CDR3 is made up of 15 amino acids. Per the germline V gene, CDR1 is LGHDT and CDR2 is YNNKEL (reference sequence).

CDR3 bases: TGTGCCAGCATCCAACAGGGGGCATCTTTCTACGAGCAGTACTTC. Encoded protein: CASIQQGASFYEQYF. The chain has TRBV6-5 and TRBJ2-7; 9 positions match TRBD1. The V segment lost 7 bases and the J segment 3 bases; nucleotides outside the gene matches: 10. This CDR3 is 15 amino acids long. Germline CDR1 reads MNHEY; CDR2 reads SVGAGI.

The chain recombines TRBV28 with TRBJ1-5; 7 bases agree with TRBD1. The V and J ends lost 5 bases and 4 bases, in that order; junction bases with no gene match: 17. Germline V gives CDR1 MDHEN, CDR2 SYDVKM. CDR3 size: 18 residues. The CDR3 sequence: CASSILGGMGQLNQPQHF. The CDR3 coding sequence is TGTGCCAGCAGTATATTAGGGGGAATGGGACAGCTTAATCAGCCCCAGCATTTT. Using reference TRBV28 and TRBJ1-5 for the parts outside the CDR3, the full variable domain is DVKVTQSSRYLVKRTGEKVFLECVQDMDHENMFWYRQDPGLGLRLIYFSYDVKMKEKGDIPEGYSVSREKKERFSLILESASTNQTSMYLCASSILGGMGQLNQPQHFGDGTRLSIL.

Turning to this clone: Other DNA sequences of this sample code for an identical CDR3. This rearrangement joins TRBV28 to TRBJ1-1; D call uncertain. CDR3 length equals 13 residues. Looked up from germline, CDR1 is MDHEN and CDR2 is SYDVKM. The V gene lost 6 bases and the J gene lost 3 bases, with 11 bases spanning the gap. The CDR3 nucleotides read TGTGCCAGCAGCCCAGGTGGATACACTGAAGCTTTCTTT. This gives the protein CASSPGGYTEAFF.

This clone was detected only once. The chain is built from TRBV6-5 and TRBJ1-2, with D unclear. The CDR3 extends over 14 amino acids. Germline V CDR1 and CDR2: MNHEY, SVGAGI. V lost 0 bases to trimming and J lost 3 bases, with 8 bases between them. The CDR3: CASSYSSTDYGYTF. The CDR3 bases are TGTGCCAGCAGTTACTCGAGCACAGACTATGGCTACACCTTC.

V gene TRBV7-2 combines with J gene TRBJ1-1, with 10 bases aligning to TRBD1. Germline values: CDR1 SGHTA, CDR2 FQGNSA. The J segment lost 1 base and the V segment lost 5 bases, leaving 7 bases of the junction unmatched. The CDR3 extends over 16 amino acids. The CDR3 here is CASSLRTGGGNTEAFF. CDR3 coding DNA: TGTGCCAGCAGCCTGAGGACAGGGGGGGGGAACACTGAAGCTTTCTTT.

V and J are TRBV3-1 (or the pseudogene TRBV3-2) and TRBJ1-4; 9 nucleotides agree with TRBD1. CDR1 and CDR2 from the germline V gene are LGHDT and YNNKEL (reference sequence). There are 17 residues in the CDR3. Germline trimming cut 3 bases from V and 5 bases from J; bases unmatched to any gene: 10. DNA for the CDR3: TGTGCCAGCAGCCAGGATCCGTCCGGGACAGGGAATGAAAAACTGTTTTTT. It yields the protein CASSQDPSGTGNEKLFF.

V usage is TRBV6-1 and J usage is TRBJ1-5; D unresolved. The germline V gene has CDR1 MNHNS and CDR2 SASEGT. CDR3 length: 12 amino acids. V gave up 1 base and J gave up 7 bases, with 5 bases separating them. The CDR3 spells CASSEVGQPQHF. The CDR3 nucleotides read TGTGCCAGCAGTGAAGTTGGCCAGCCCCAGCATTTT.

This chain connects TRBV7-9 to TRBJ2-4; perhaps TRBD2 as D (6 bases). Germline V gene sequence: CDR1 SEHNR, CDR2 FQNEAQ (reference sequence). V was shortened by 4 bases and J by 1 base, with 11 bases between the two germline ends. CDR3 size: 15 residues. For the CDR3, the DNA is TGTGCCAGCAGCTCCTTTGGAGGGGCCAAAAACATTCAGTACTTC. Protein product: CASSSFGGAKNIQYF. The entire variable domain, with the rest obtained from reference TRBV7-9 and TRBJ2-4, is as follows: DTGVSQNPRHKITKRGQNVTFRCDPISEHNRLYWYRQTLGQGPEFLTYFQNEAQLEKSRLLSDRFSAERPKGSFSTLEIQRTEQGDSAMYLCASSSFGGAKNIQYFGAGTRLSVL.

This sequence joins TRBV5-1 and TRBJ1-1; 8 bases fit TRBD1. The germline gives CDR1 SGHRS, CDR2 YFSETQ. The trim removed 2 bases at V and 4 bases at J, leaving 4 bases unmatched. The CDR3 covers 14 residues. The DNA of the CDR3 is TGCGCCAGCAGCTTTCAGGGGGCTGGCACTGAAGCTTTCTTT. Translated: CASSFQGAGTEAFF.